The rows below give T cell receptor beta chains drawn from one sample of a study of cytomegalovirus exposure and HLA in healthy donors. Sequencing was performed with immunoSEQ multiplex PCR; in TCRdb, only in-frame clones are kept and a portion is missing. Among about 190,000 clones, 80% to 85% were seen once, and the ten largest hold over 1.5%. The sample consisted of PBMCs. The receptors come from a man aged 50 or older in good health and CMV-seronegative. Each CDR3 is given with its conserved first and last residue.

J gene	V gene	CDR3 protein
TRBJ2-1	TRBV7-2	CASSLGTSGGARFF
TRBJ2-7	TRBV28	CASSPGGHRGAYEQYF
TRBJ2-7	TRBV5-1	CASSAGGTGGNEQYF
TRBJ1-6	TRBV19	CASRYGASTGTPLHF
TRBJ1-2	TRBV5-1	CASSHRDNYGYTF
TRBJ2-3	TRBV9	CASSKVGGRSTDTQYF
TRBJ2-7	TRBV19	CASSIALTTYEQYF
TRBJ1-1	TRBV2	CASSPEMGGSEAFF
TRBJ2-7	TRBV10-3	CAISDRLAGGSYEQYF
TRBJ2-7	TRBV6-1	CASSPRTGSYEQYF
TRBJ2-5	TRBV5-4	CASSLSGGGPQETQYF
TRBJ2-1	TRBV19	CASSPPGQGFDEQFF
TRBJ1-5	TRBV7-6	CASSLQDNQPQHF
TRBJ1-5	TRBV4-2	CASSPAAGEYSNQPQHF